This entry features one TCR beta chain sequence. No antigen is known for it. The data were produced by immunoSEQ multiplex PCR, yet TCRdb's version contains in-frame clones alone and is incomplete. This sample has 2 million to 2.5 million clones, with approximately 95% found just once. The CDR3 spans 14 residues. The germline V gene encodes CDR1 ENHRY and CDR2 SYGVKD. The V gene lost 6 bases and the J gene lost 6 bases, with 14 bases spanning the gap. The data originate from a study of shared clonotypes between healthy human individuals. Points from the study as a whole: Few donors limited the genetic and exposure-history diversity represented.

The study separated CD4+ cells into CD45RA+ naive and CD45RA-negative memory subsets. Sequencing was performed on naive CD4+ T cells from PBMCs. Subset noted: CD45RA+ positively selected. This TCR was sampled from a man aged 18 to 30 in good health. Some clones in this sample may be carry-over from other donors' samples. The gene calls are TRBV10-3 and TRBJ2-2, with D possibly matching TRBD1 (5 bases). For the CDR3, the DNA is TGTGCCATCAGAAGGGGCTCGGATTCCGGGGAGCTGTTTTTT. This sequence encodes CAIRRGSDSGELFF.